Listed here are 25 T cell receptor beta chains from one sample, sequenced in a study of spatial heterogeneity in lung cancer. The time point is: sample taken at primary tumor resection. TCRdb called the 5' RACE reads again in MiXCR, with one record for every CDR3 protein. In the table there are under 80,000 distinct CDR3 sequences, roughly 5.9% of which are singletons. Sequencing was performed on PBMCs, taken at surgery. These TCRs come from a female donor with early-stage non-small cell lung cancer.

Only a few counts were recorded for this clonotype. V and J are TRBV19 and TRBJ2-1; 10 bases are shared with TRBD1. Germline CDR1 reads LNHDA; CDR2 reads SQIVND (reference sequence). J gave up 2 bases and V 0 bases, and 1 base lay outside the gene matches. There are 16 residues in the CDR3. The CDR3 reads CASSIEGTGAYNEQFF. The CDR3 nucleotides read TGTGCCAGTAGTATAGAGGGGACAGGGGCCTACAATGAGCAGTTCTTC.

This clonotype was seen a few times. The V call is TRBV19, the J call TRBJ1-1, with TRBD1 matching over 9 bases. Germline V gene lookup returns CDR1 LNHDA and CDR2 SQIVND (reference sequence). Trimming removed 5 bases from V and 5 bases from J; junction bases left unmatched: 6. The CDR3 contains 14 residues. The CDR3 here is CASSVQQGATEAFF. In DNA form, the CDR3 reads TGTGCCAGTAGTGTACAACAGGGGGCGACTGAAGCTTTCTTT.

The chain links TRBV7-2 to TRBJ1-4; D possibly corresponds to TRBD1 (5 bases). There are 16 residues in the CDR3. The germline V and J ends were trimmed by 5 bases and 10 bases, with 23 bases remaining between them. The germline gives CDR1 SGHTA, CDR2 FQGNSA. CDR3 DNA: TGTGCCAGCAGCCCGGGGGTAGGGATAACCCCGGGAAAACTGTTTTTT. Protein sequence: CASSPGVGITPGKLFF.

This clonotype was seen repeatedly, ten times or more. The chain links TRBV15 to TRBJ2-7, with D uncertain. Looked up from germline, CDR1 is LNHNV and CDR2 is YYDKDF (reference sequence). The CDR3 loop spans 13 amino acids. The V gene lost 0 bases and the J gene lost 4 bases, with 7 bases spanning the gap. CDR3 coding DNA: TGTGCCACCAGCAGAGATCCCGGATACGAGCAGTACTTC. It yields the protein CATSRDPGYEQYF. Together with reference TRBV15 and TRBJ2-7, the CDR3 gives the full variable domain: DAMVIQNPRYQVTQFGKPVTLSCSQTLNHNVMYWYQQKSSQAPKLLFHYYDKDFNNEADTPDNFQSRRPNTSFCFLDIRSPGLGDTAMYLCATSRDPGYEQYFGPGTRLTVT.

The table lists this clonotype with a few counts. The CDR3 DNA reads TGTGCCAGCAGTCATAATGGTAACACCGGGGAGCTGTTTTTT. Amino acids: CASSHNGNTGELFF. The chain has TRBV7-2 and TRBJ2-2, with no clear D. The V gene's germline CDR1 is SGHTA and CDR2 FQGNSA. The V end lost 6 bases, the J end lost 2 bases, and 10 bases lay between the germline ends. The CDR3 length is 14 residues.

DNA for the CDR3: TGTGCTTCCCGGCTCGGGGCCACATCCTACAATGAGCAGTTCTTC. This gives the protein CASRLGATSYNEQFF. The V and J genes are TRBV19 and TRBJ2-1; D could derive from TRBD1 or TRBD2 (5 bases each). Germline CDR1 reads LNHDA; CDR2 reads SQIVND (reference sequence). This CDR3 has 15 residues.

This clonotype has just a few counts. The rearrangement links TRBV20-1 to TRBJ1-4, with unresolved D. This CDR3 has 10 amino acids. The germline V and J ends were trimmed by 5 bases and 8 bases, with 6 bases remaining between them. The germline gives CDR1 DFQATT, CDR2 SNEGSKA (reference sequence). CDR3 sequence: CSAAREKLFF. In DNA form, the CDR3 reads TGCAGTGCTGCTCGGGAAAAACTGTTTTTT.

The rearrangement uses TRBV7-9 and TRBJ1-4; TRBD1 matches 7 bases. The germline V gene has CDR1 SEHNR and CDR2 FQNEAQ (reference sequence). CDR3 length: 19 residues. Losses at the gene ends were 1 base for V and 5 bases for J; bases not matched to a gene: 16. The CDR3 here is CASSLGTGEITGENEKLFF. The CDR3 nucleotides read TGTGCCAGCAGCTTAGGAACAGGGGAAATCACCGGTGAAAATGAAAAACTGTTTTTT.

The table lists this clonotype with many counts. The CDR3 DNA reads as TGTGCCACCAGTCTTGCAGGGACCAAAGCTTTCTTT. Translation gives CATSLAGTKAFF. The genes are TRBV24-1 and TRBJ1-1, with a tentative D call TRBD1 (5 bases). The V end was cut by 6 bases, the J end by 9 bases, with 13 bases between. The V gene's germline CDR1 is KGHDR and CDR2 SFDVKD. The CDR3 has 12 residues.

This clonotype was seen ten or more times. This chain uses TRBV28 with TRBJ1-4; D is possibly TRBD1 (5 bases). The CDR3 extends over 15 amino acids. V was trimmed by 4 bases and J by 7 bases, leaving 16 bases between them. Germline assignment: CDR1 MDHEN and CDR2 SYDVKM. The CDR3 coding sequence is TGTGCCAGCAGTTCTCCGGGACTGACGCTTGAAAAACTGTTTTTT. It encodes CASSSPGLTLEKLFF.

This clonotype is termed medium-sized. This chain joins TRBV12-3 or TRBV12-4 and TRBJ2-7, with D uncertain. This CDR3 contains 13 residues. Trimming cost V 3 bases and J 6 bases, with 12 bases left between them. Here the CDR3 DNA reads TGTGCCAGCAGTTTTTCCCCATCCAGCGAGCAGTACGTC. Its translation is CASSFSPSSEQYV.

The gene calls are TRBV24-1 and TRBJ2-4; D is unresolved. Looked up from germline, CDR1 is KGHDR and CDR2 is SFDVKD. The CDR3 sequence is 15 residues long. Between the trimmed V and J ends, which lost 3 bases and 3 bases, there was a span of 11 bases. The CDR3 reads CATSDPFGGKNIQYF. CDR3 DNA: TGTGCCACCAGTGATCCCTTCGGTGGCAAAAACATTCAGTACTTC.

This clonotype was observed at least ten times. The gene calls are TRBV5-1 and TRBJ2-3; D call uncertain. The CDR3 runs 13 residues. The ends were cut back, 3 bases at V and 6 bases at J, with 11 bases in the middle. Germline CDR1 reads SGHRS; CDR2 reads YFSETQ. CDR3 coding DNA: TGCGCCAGCAGCTATGGGATAGCCGATACGCAGTATTTT. Amino acid sequence: CASSYGIADTQYF.

This clonotype occurred a few times. Written as DNA, the CDR3 is TGTGCCAGCAGCACCGACCGGGTCCCCGGGAGGAACCCTGGAAACACCATATATTTT. Translating gives CASSTDRVPGRNPGNTIYF. The chain has TRBV7-9 and TRBJ1-3; D gene unclear. The CDR3 sequence is 19 residues long. Germline-derived CDR1 and CDR2 are SEHNR and FQNEAQ (reference sequence). V lost 5 bases and J 2 bases, leaving 25 bases between the germline ends.

V usage is TRBV2 and J usage is TRBJ1-4; D gene uncertain. Germline CDR1 SNHLY, CDR2 FYNNEI. There are 15 residues in the CDR3. The V end lost 5 bases, the J end lost 0 bases, and 10 bases lay between the germline ends. CDR3 sequence: CASSQVGTTNEKLFF. As DNA, the CDR3 is TGTGCCAGCAGTCAGGTCGGAACAACTAATGAAAAACTGTTTTTT.

The J gene is TRBJ2-5, the V gene TRBV3-1, with 10 bases that match TRBD2. V shed 4 bases and J 1 base; nucleotides not matched to a gene: 6. Germline CDR1 and CDR2: LGHDT and YNNKEL (reference sequence). The CDR3 totals 16 residues. The CDR3 DNA sequence: TGTGCCAGCAGCCCTCACGTAGCGGGAGGCCAAGAGACCCAGTACTTC. It yields the protein CASSPHVAGGQETQYF.

This clonotype was recorded many times. The chain carries TRBV2 and TRBJ2-3; TRBD1 is a possible D gene (5 bases). V lost 1 base to trimming and J lost 0 bases, with 5 bases between them. CDR3 length: 14 amino acids. The V gene's germline CDR1 is SNHLY and CDR2 FYNNEI. The CDR3 coding sequence is TGTGCCAGCAGTGAAGACAGGAGCACAGATACGCAGTATTTT. Protein: CASSEDRSTDTQYF.

This clonotype turned up a few times. For the CDR3, the DNA is TGTGCCAGCAGTCCGATGTCTGTTCCGTCCGGAAACTATGGCTACACCTTC. Protein: CASSPMSVPSGNYGYTF. This rearrangement joins TRBV28 to TRBJ1-2; D is unclear. Trimming pared 5 bases from V and 2 bases from J, leaving 21 bases between. CDR3 length: 17 amino acids. Germline V lookup: CDR1 MDHEN, CDR2 SYDVKM.

This clonotype was recorded many times. The V gene is TRBV29-1, the J gene TRBJ2-5; TRBD2 matches at 7 bases. CDR1 is SQVTM and CDR2 is ANQGSEA in the germline V gene. The ends lost 7 bases at V and 4 bases at J; junction bases unmatched: 12. The CDR3 is 14 amino acids. The CDR3 coding sequence is TGCAGCGCCCTATGGGGGAGGGGAGGAGAGACCCAGTACTTC. As protein: CSALWGRGGETQYF.

This clonotype came up many times. The V gene is TRBV6-5, the J gene TRBJ1-1, with TRBD1 as a possible D gene (5 bases). This CDR3 is 17 amino acids long. Per germline, CDR1 MNHEY and CDR2 SVGAGI. V gave up 0 bases and J gave up 3 bases, with 17 bases separating them. The DNA of the CDR3 is TGTGCCAGCAGTTACTCGGGAGCGGGGCGGAAGGACACTGAAGCTTTCTTT. This translates into CASSYSGAGRKDTEAFF.

A note on this clonotype: A much larger clone sits a single nucleotide away, making a read error possible. CDR3 coding DNA: TGTGCCAGCAGCTCCACCGGGACACCGATCACCGGGGAGCTGTTTTTT. Amino acid sequence: CASSSTGTPITGELFF. The J gene is TRBJ2-2, the V gene TRBV11-3, with a possible D match to TRBD1 (6 bases). The germline CDR1 and CDR2 sequences are SGHNT and YENEEA. Trimming removed 4 bases from V and 4 bases from J, with 16 bases in between. The CDR3 runs to 16 residues.

This clonotype was recorded a few times. V and J are TRBV7-6 and TRBJ2-5, with 7 positions matching TRBD1. The CDR3 sequence is 16 residues long. CDR1 and CDR2 from the germline V gene are SGHVS and FNYEAQ. V trimming: 1 base; J trimming: 1 base; junction bases outside the gene matches: 6. The CDR3 coding sequence is TGTGCCAGCAGCTTAGACGTACAGGGGATCCAAGAGACCCAGTACTTC. Translated, it gives CASSLDVQGIQETQYF.

This clonotype came up many times. V is TRBV6-5 and J is TRBJ2-2; 10 bases are a match to TRBD2. V lost 5 bases, J lost 4 bases, and 4 bases stayed unmatched. Germline lookup yields CDR1 MNHEY and CDR2 SVGAGI. This CDR3 spans 15 amino acids. The CDR3 region is CASSSGGAPTGELFF. CDR3 DNA sequence: TGTGCCAGCAGTAGCGGGGGGGCCCCCACCGGGGAGCTGTTTTTT.

This clonotype has at least ten counts. This rearrangement joins TRBV4-1 to TRBJ1-4; perhaps TRBD1 as D (6 bases). There are 15 residues in the CDR3. V was clipped by 1 base and J by 7 bases, with 13 bases between them. Germline values: CDR1 MGHRA, CDR2 YSYEKL. In DNA, the CDR3 is TGCGCCAGCAGCCAAGTGCAGGGGCGCGGTGAAAAACTGTTTTTT. Amino acid sequence: CASSQVQGRGEKLFF.

The chain joins TRBV27 to TRBJ2-7; D perhaps matches TRBD2 (5 bases). Germline CDR1 MNHEY, CDR2 SMNVEV (reference sequence). V was pared by 6 bases and J by 0 bases, with 12 bases between. The CDR3 is 14 amino acids. The CDR3 sequence is CASSRARDSYEQYF. The CDR3 region has the DNA TGTGCCAGCAGCCGTGCGAGGGACTCCTACGAGCAGTACTTC.